Only a few counts were recorded for the clone carrying this TCR beta chain. The time point was: newly diagnosed GD, antithyroid drugs for less than 3 months. The TCR library was prepared using RNA isolated from PBMCs. This entry comes from a study of regulatory T cells in long-lasting Graves disease. TCR beta libraries were built with iRepertoire HTBI primers and Arm-PCR of CDR3 regions. Using its own MiXCR run on the multiplex PCR reads, TCRdb lists one record per CDR3 protein. The sample includes hundreds of thousands of distinct CDR3 sequences, about 16% of them seen just once. The sample also formed part of further work on T cells in Graves' hyperthyroidism and ophthalmopathy. That work contributes: The TCR CDR3 first-round RT-PCR relied on the HTBI primer set.

The sequence derives from a middle-aged woman with Graves disease. The sample consisted of peripheral blood mononuclear cells (PBMCs), taken at new diagnosis, from a patient treated with antithyroid drugs.

The CDR3 region has the DNA TGCAGCGTTGTCGGGCAGACCCTCACTGAAGCTTTCTTT. Its protein product is CSVVGQTLTEAFF. This rearrangement joins TRBV29-1 to TRBJ1-1; D unresolved. Germline assignment: CDR1 SQVTM and CDR2 ANQGSEA. V was clipped by 4 bases and J by 4 bases, with 13 bases between them. This CDR3 is built from 13 residues.